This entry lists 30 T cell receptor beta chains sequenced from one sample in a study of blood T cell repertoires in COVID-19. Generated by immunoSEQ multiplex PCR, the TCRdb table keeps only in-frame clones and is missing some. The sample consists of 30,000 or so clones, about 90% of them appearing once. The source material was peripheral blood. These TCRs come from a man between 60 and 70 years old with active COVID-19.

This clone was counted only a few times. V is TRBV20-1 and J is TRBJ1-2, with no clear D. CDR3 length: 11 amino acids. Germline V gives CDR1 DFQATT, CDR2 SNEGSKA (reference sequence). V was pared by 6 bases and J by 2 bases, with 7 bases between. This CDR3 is CSAYPNYGYTF. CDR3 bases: TGCAGTGCCTATCCGAACTATGGCTACACCTTC.

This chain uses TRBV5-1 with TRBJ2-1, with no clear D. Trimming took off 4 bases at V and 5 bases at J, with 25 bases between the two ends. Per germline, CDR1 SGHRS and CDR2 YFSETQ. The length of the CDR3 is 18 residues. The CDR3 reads CASSRRPLTTGSNNEQFF. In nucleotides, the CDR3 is TGCGCCAGCAGCCGACGACCCCTTACTACCGGGTCGAACAATGAGCAGTTCTTC.

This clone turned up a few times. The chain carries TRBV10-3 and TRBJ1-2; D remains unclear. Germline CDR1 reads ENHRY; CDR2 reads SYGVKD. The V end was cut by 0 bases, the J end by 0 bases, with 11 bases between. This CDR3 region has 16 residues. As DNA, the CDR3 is TGTGCCATCAGTGAGTCGGTCAGACTCGCTAACTATGGCTACACCTTC. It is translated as CAISESVRLANYGYTF.

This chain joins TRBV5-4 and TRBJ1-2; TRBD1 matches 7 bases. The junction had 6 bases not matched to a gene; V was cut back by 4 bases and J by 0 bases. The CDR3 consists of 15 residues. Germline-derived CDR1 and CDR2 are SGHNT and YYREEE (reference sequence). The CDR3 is CASSAGQPPNYGYTF. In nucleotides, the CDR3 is TGTGCCAGCAGCGCGGGACAGCCCCCTAACTATGGCTACACCTTC. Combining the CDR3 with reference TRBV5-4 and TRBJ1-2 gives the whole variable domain ETGVTQSPTHLIKTRGQQVTLRCSSQSGHNTVSWYQQALGQGPQFIFQYYREEENGRGNFPPRFSGLQFPNYSSELNVNALELDDSALYLCASSAGQPPNYGYTFGSGTRLTVV.

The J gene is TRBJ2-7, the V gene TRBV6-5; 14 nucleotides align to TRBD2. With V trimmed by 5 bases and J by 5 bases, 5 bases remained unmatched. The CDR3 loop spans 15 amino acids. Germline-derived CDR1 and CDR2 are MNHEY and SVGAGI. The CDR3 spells CASSLGLAGGDEQYF. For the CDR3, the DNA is TGTGCCAGCAGTCTCGGACTAGCGGGGGGTGACGAGCAGTACTTC.

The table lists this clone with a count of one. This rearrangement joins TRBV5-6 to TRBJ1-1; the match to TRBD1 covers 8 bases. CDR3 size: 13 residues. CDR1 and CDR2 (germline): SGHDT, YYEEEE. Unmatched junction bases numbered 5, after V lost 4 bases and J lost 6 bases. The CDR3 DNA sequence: TGTGCCAGCAGCAGGACAGGGATCCCTGAAGCTTTCTTT. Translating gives CASSRTGIPEAFF. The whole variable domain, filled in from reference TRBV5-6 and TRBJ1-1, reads DAGVTQSPTHLIKTRGQQVTLRCSPKSGHDTVSWYQQALGQGPQFIFQYYEEEERQRGNFPDRFSGHQFPNYSSELNVNALLLGDSALYLCASSRTGIPEAFFGQGTRLTVV.

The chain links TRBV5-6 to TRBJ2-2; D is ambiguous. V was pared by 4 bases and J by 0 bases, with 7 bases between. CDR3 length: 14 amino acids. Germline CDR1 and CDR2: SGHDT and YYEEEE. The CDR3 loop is CASSVQSNTGELFF. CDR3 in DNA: TGTGCCAGCAGCGTACAGTCGAACACCGGGGAGCTGTTTTTT.

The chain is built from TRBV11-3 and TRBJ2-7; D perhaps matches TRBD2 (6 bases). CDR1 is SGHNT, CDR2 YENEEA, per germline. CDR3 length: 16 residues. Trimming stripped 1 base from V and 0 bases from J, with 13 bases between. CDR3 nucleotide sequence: TGTGCCAGCAGCTTAGGGGGGACTGACTACTCCTACGAGCAGTACTTC. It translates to CASSLGGTDYSYEQYF. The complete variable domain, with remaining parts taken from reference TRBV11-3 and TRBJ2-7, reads EAGVVQSPRYKIIEKKQPVAFWCNPISGHNTLYWYLQNLGQGPELLIRYENEEAVDDSQLPKDRFSAERLKGVDSTLKIQPAELGDSAVYLCASSLGGTDYSYEQYFGPGTRLTVT.

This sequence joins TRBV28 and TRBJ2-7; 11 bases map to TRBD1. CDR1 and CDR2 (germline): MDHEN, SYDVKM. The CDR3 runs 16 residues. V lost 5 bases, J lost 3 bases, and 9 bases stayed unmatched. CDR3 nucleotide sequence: TGTGCCAGCAGTCTGTCCCCGGGACAGGGGGACTACGAGCAGTACTTC. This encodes CASSLSPGQGDYEQYF.

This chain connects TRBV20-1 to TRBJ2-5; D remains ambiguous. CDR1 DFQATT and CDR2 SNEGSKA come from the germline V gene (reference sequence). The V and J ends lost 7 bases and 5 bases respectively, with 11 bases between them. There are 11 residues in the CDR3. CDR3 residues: CSGTAGETQYF. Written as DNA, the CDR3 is TGCAGTGGAACGGCCGGGGAGACCCAGTACTTC.

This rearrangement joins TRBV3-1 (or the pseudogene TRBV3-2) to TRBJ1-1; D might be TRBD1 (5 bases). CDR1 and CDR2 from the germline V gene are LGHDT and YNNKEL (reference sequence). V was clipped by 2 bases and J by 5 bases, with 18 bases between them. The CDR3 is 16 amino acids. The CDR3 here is CASSQKGWGVGTEAFF. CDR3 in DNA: TGTGCCAGCAGCCAAAAAGGTTGGGGGGTTGGTACTGAAGCTTTCTTT.

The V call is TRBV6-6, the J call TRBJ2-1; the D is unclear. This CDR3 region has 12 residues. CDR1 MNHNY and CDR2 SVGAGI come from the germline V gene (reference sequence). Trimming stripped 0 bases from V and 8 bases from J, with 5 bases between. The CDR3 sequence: CASSYSEHEQFF. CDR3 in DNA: TGTGCCAGCAGTTACTCCGAGCATGAGCAGTTCTTC.

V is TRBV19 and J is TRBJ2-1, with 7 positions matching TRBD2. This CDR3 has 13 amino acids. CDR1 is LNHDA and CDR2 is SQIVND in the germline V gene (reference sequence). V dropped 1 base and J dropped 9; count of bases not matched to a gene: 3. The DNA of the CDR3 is TGTGCCAGTAGTATAGGGTGGGGGGGTGAGCAGTTCTTC. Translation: CASSIGWGGEQFF.

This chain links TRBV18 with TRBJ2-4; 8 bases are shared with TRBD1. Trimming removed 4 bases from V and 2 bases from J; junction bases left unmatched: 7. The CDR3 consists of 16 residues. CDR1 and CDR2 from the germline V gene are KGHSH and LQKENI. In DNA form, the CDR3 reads TGTGCCAGCTCACTAGGACAGGGCCACACCAAAAACATTCAGTACTTC. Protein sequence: CASSLGQGHTKNIQYF.

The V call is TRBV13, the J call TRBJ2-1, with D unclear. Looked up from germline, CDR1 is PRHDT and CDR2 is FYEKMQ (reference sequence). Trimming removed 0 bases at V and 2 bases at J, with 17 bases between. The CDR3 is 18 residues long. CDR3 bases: TGTGCCAGCAGCTTAGGCAGTGGGCAAGGTCTTACCTACAATGAGCAGTTCTTC. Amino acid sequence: CASSLGSGQGLTYNEQFF.

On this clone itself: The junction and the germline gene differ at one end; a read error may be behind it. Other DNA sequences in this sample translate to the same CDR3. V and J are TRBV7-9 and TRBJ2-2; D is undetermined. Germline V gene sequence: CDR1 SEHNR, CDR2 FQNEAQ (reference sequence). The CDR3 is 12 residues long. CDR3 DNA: TGTGCCAGTAGCTTATCTTCCGGGGAGCTGTTTTTT. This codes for CASSLSSGELFF.

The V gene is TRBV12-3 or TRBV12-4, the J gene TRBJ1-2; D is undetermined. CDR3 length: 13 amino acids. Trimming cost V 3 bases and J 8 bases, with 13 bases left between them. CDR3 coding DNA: TGTGCCAGCAGTTTGAGAGGCGGGGTGGGCTACACCTTC. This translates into CASSLRGGVGYTF.

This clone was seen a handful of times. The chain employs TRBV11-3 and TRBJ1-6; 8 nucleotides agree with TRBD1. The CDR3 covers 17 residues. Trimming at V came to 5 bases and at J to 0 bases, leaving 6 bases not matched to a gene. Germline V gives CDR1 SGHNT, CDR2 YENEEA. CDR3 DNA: TGTGCCAGCAGCACCGGACAGGGAGGCTCCTATAATTCACCCCTCCACTTT. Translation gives CASSTGQGGSYNSPLHF.

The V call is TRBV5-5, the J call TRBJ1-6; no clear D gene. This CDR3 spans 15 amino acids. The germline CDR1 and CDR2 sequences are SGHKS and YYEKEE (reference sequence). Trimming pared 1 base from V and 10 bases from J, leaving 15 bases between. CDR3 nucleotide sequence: TGTGCCAGCAGCTTGCGGGGAACAGCGAGGTCACCCCTCCACTTT. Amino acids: CASSLRGTARSPLHF.

In DNA, the CDR3 is TGTGCCAGCAAGGCGTTAGCGGGGGGGCGGTACAATGAGCAGTTCTTC. Translating gives CASKALAGGRYNEQFF. The V call is TRBV7-9, the J call TRBJ2-1; TRBD2 matches at 11 bases. This CDR3 has 16 amino acids. Germline assignment: CDR1 SEHNR and CDR2 FQNEAQ (reference sequence). With 7 bases clipped from V and 4 bases from J, the junction kept 9 bases outside the gene matches.

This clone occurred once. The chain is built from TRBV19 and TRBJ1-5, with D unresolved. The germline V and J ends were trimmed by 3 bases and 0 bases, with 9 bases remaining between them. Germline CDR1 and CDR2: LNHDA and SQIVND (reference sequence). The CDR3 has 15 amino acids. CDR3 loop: CASSIKPDSNQPQHF. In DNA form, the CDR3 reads TGTGCCAGTAGTATTAAACCAGATAGCAATCAGCCCCAGCATTTT.

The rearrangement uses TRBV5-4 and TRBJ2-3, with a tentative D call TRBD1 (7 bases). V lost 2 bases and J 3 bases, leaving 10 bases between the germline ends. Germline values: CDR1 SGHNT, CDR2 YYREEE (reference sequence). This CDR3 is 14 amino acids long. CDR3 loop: CASSFQGGTDTQYF. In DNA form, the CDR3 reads TGTGCCAGCAGCTTCCAGGGGGGAACAGATACGCAGTATTTT.

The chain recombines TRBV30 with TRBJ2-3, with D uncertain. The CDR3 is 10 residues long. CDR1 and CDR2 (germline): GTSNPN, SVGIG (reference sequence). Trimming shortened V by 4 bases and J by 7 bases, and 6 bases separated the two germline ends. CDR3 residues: CAWKAYTQYF. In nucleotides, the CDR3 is TGTGCCTGGAAAGCATATACGCAGTATTTT.

The CDR3 region has the DNA TGTGCCATCAGTGAGTCGGGCCCAGGGAATGAGCAGTTCTTC. This gives the protein CAISESGPGNEQFF. The chain has TRBV10-3 and TRBJ2-1, with D perhaps matching TRBD1 (5 bases). V gave up 0 bases and J gave up 7 bases, with 10 bases separating them. This CDR3 contains 14 residues. The V gene's germline CDR1 is ENHRY and CDR2 SYGVKD.

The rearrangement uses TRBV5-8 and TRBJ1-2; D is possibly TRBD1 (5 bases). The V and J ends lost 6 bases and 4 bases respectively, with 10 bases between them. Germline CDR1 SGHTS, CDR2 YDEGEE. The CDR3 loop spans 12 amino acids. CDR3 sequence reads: CASTNRGYGYTF. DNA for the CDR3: TGTGCCAGCACCAATAGGGGCTATGGCTACACCTTC.

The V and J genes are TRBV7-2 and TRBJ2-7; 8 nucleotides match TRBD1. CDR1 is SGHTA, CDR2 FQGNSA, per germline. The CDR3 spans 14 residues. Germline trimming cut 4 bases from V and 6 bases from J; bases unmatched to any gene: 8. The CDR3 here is CASSSGTGGSEQYF. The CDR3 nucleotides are TGTGCCAGCAGCTCCGGGACAGGCGGATCCGAGCAGTACTTC. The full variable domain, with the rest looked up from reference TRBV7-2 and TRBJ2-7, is GAGVSQSPSNKVTEKGKDVELRCDPISGHTALYWYRQSLGQGLEFLIYFQGNSAPDKSGLPSDRFSAERTGGSVSTLTIQRTQQEDSAVYLCASSSGTGGSEQYFGPGTRLTVT.

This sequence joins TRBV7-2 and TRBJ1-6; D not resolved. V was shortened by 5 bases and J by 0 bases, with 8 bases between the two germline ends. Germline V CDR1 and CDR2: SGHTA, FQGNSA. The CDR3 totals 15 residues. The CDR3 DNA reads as TGTGCCAGCAGCCCTTCTCTCTCCTATAATTCACCCCTCCACTTT. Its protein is CASSPSLSYNSPLHF.

The CDR3 sequence is CASRSGGAYEQYF. In DNA form, the CDR3 reads TGCGCCAGCAGGAGCGGGGGGGCCTACGAGCAGTACTTC. The chain combines TRBV10-2 with TRBJ2-7; 10 bases are shared with TRBD2. Germline assignment: CDR1 WSHSY and CDR2 SAAADI. The V gene end was trimmed by 6 bases and the J gene end by 2 bases; junction bases not matched to a gene: 1. The CDR3 contains 13 residues.

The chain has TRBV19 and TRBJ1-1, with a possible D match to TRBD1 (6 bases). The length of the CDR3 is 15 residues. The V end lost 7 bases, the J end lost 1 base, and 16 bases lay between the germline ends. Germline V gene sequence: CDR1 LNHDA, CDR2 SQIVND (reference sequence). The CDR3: CASTGVLGENTEAFF. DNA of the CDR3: TGTGCCAGTACAGGGGTTTTAGGAGAGAACACTGAAGCTTTCTTT.

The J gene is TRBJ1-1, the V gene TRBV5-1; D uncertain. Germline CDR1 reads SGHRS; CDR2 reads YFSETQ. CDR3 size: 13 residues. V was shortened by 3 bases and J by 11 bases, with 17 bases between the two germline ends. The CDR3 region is CASSSPPSPGAFF. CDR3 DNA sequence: TGCGCCAGCAGCTCACCCCCCTCCCCCGGGGCTTTCTTT.